These 13 T cell receptor beta chains were sequenced from one sample in a study of T cell responses to AZD1222 COVID-19 vaccine. The protocol was immunoSEQ multiplex PCR, while the TCRdb copy is restricted to in-frame clones and leaves out a portion. The table records tens of thousands of clones, around 90% of them present only once. Source: peripheral blood, taken on day 0 of AZD1222 vaccination. Receptors were obtained from an adult in good health.

This sequence joins TRBV19 and TRBJ2-1, with 13 bases aligning to TRBD2. The germline CDR1 and CDR2 sequences are LNHDA and SQIVND (reference sequence). CDR3 size: 15 residues. Losses at the gene ends were 4 bases for V and 7 bases for J; bases not matched to a gene: 4. CDR3 sequence (DNA): TGTGCCAGTAGTACTGGGACTAGCGGGACGAATGAGCAGTTCTTC. This encodes CASSTGTSGTNEQFF.

The rearrangement uses TRBV3-1 (or the pseudogene TRBV3-2) and TRBJ2-1; 7 bases are shared with TRBD1. V lost 1 base and J lost 1; bases outside the gene matches: 4. Germline values: CDR1 LGHDT, CDR2 YNNKEL (reference sequence). The CDR3 is 16 residues long. The CDR3 DNA is TGTGCCAGCAGCCAAGCGACAGGGCTATCCTACAATGAGCAGTTCTTC. Translation gives CASSQATGLSYNEQFF.

A single count supports this clone. The chain joins TRBV5-1 to TRBJ2-7; 10 bases are a match to TRBD1. Trimming at V came to 4 bases and at J to 5 bases, leaving 9 bases not matched to a gene. Germline-derived CDR1 and CDR2 are SGHRS and YFSETQ. The CDR3 has 15 residues. The CDR3: CASSLGTGVFNEQYF. DNA of the CDR3: TGCGCCAGCAGCCTAGGGACAGGGGTATTCAACGAGCAGTACTTC. Complete variable domain (other parts from reference TRBV5-1 and TRBJ2-7): KAGVTQTPRYLIKTRGQQVTLSCSPISGHRSVSWYQQTPGQGLQFLFEYFSETQRNKGNFPGRFSGRQFSNSRSEMNVSTLELGDSALYLCASSLGTGVFNEQYFGPGTRLTVT.

This chain uses TRBV19 with TRBJ2-2, with a tentative D call TRBD2 (5 bases). CDR3 length: 14 residues. Germline lookup yields CDR1 LNHDA and CDR2 SQIVND (reference sequence). V was pared by 7 bases and J by 1 base, with 10 bases between. This CDR3 is CASTRGLNTGELFF. CDR3 DNA sequence: TGTGCCAGTACTCGAGGGCTGAACACCGGGGAGCTGTTTTTT.

This clone has just one count. This chain joins TRBV5-1 and TRBJ2-2; 7 positions agree with TRBD1. Germline-derived CDR1 and CDR2 are SGHRS and YFSETQ. The junction had 12 bases not matched to a gene; V was cut back by 4 bases and J by 6 bases. The CDR3 extends over 16 amino acids. CDR3 bases: TGCGCCAGCAGCGGGACCCCCGGGACAGCGCCCGGGGAGCTGTTTTTT. Its translation: CASSGTPGTAPGELFF.

J is TRBJ1-5 and V is TRBV15, with D maybe TRBD1 (5 bases). The CDR3 sequence is 13 residues long. Germline CDR1 reads LNHNV; CDR2 reads YYDKDF (reference sequence). V was cut by 8 bases and J by 3 bases, with 11 bases left in between. As DNA, the CDR3 is TGTGCCACCTCGGGGGGATTCAATCAGCCCCAGCATTTT. It translates to CATSGGFNQPQHF.

This chain joins TRBV27 and TRBJ1-4, with TRBD1 identical over 12 bases. CDR3 length: 17 amino acids. The junction had 12 bases not matched to a gene; V was cut back by 5 bases and J by 8 bases. Per the germline V gene, CDR1 is MNHEY and CDR2 is SMNVEV (reference sequence). CDR3 sequence (DNA): TGTGCCAGCAGTCTCTACCGGGACAGGGGGCCTGGAGAAAAACTGTTTTTT. Translated, it gives CASSLYRDRGPGEKLFF.

This clone was detected only a few times. This chain links TRBV11-3 with TRBJ2-1, with TRBD2 identical over 14 bases. V shed 5 bases and J 14 bases; nucleotides not matched to a gene: 8. Germline CDR1 reads SGHNT; CDR2 reads YENEEA. The CDR3 contains 14 residues. The CDR3 bases are TGTGCCAGCAGCCGAAGACTAGCGGGAGGGATTAAGTTCTTC. As protein: CASSRRLAGGIKFF.

The chain couples TRBV18 to TRBJ2-1, with TRBD1 matching over 10 bases. The CDR3 length is 12 residues. V shed 6 bases, J shed 9 bases, and the junction held 2 bases outside the gene matches. Germline CDR1 KGHSH, CDR2 LQKENI. CDR3 DNA: TGTGCCAGCTCCGGGACAGGGGCTGAGCAGTTCTTC. This sequence encodes CASSGTGAEQFF.

The gene calls are TRBV5-8 and TRBJ2-1; TRBD1 might be the D (6 bases). CDR1 is SGHTS and CDR2 is YDEGEE in the germline V gene. This CDR3 contains 17 residues. The ends were cut back, 1 base at V and 3 bases at J, with 17 bases in the middle. Here the CDR3 reads CASSLRAGAVIYNEQFF. The CDR3 bases are TGTGCCAGCAGCTTGCGTGCAGGGGCGGTTATCTACAATGAGCAGTTCTTC.

The V and J genes are TRBV18 and TRBJ1-1, with 10 bases matching TRBD1. CDR1 and CDR2 from the germline V gene are KGHSH and LQKENI. The trim removed 3 bases at V and 4 bases at J, leaving 14 bases unmatched. The CDR3 spans 18 residues. Here the CDR3 reads CASSPGDRGPRSRTEAFF. The CDR3 nucleotides are TGTGCCAGCTCACCTGGGGACAGGGGCCCCCGATCTCGCACTGAAGCTTTCTTT.

This clone was recorded once. This sequence joins TRBV19 and TRBJ1-3; 12 nucleotides line up with TRBD1. This CDR3 contains 17 residues. Trimming cost V 8 bases and J 0 bases; bases outside gene matches: 8. The germline CDR1 and CDR2 sequences are LNHDA and SQIVND (reference sequence). The CDR3 reads CASRGTGGVSSGNTIYF. Here the CDR3 DNA reads TGTGCCAGTCGCGGGACAGGGGGCGTCAGCTCTGGAAACACCATATATTTT.

The V gene is TRBV18, the J gene TRBJ2-5, with 8 bases aligning to TRBD2. V lost 8 bases and J lost 1; bases outside the gene matches: 6. Germline V gives CDR1 KGHSH, CDR2 LQKENI. CDR3 size: 14 residues. Written as DNA, the CDR3 is TGTGCCAGCACAACTAGCGGCCTCCAAGAGACCCAGTACTTC. This translates into CASTTSGLQETQYF.